Listed below are T cell receptor beta chains from one sample, sequenced in a study of CD8+ T cells in alopecia areata. Produced via immunoSEQ multiplex PCR; TCRdb's table is partial and in-frame only. The repertoire holds about 160,000 clones, with 87% as singletons. Sequences were derived from CD8+ T cells sorted from blood, sampled at week 0. The receptors here all came from a human donor with alopecia areata. Each CDR3 is given with its conserved first and last residue. Each record gives: clone size, D gene, J gene, V gene, CDR3 protein, CDR3 DNA. A D gene is named only where the DNA matches it firmly. Size is stated for part of the rows, as once, few or many counts, or as a class when the clone is expanded.

>many|TRBD1|TRBJ2-3|TRBV4-1
CASSQAIQGAADTQYF
TGCGCCAGCAGCCAAGCAATACAGGGGGCGGCAGATACGCAGTATTTT
>NA|TRBD1|TRBJ2-7|TRBV13
CASSFRGDRAYEQYF
TGTGCCAGCAGCTTTCGGGGAGACAGGGCCTACGAGCAGTACTTC
>few|NA|TRBJ2-5|TRBV11-2
CASSPIAAGQETQYF
TGTGCCAGCAGCCCGATTGCTGCGGGACAAGAGACCCAGTACTTC
>NA|NA|TRBJ2-7|TRBV21-1
CASSKVTGATYEQYF
TGTGCCAGCAGCAAAGTCACGGGGGCGACCTACGAGCAGTACTTC
>NA|TRBD2|TRBJ2-3|TRBV7-9
CASSRLLAGGQDTQYF
TGTGCCAGCAGTCGCTTGCTAGCGGGGGGTCAAGATACGCAGTATTTT
>NA|TRBD1|TRBJ1-2|TRBV27
CASRIGTGGHGYTF
TGTGCCAGCAGGATTGGGACAGGGGGGCATGGCTACACCTTC
>few|NA|TRBJ2-3|TRBV7-8
CASSFFAGTDTQYF
TGTGCCAGCAGCTTCTTTGCGGGCACAGATACGCAGTATTTT
>NA|TRBD1|TRBJ2-1|TRBV7-9
CASSPGTGTGGYNEQFF
TGTGCCAGCAGCCCAGGGACTGGGACAGGGGGCTACAATGAGCAGTTCTTC
>NA|NA|TRBJ2-2|TRBV7-9
CASSPSRSHGELFF
TGTGCCAGCAGCCCGAGTAGATCGCACGGGGAGCTGTTTTTT
>NA|NA|TRBJ1-1|TRBV6-1
CASSTGWTEAFF
TGTGCCAGCAGCACTGGGTGGACTGAAGCTTTCTTT
>NA|NA|TRBJ1-2|TRBV29-1
CSVDYRETFYGYTF
TGCAGCGTCGACTACAGGGAGACCTTCTATGGCTACACCTTC
>NA|NA|TRBJ2-1|TRBV5-4
CASSLDYPYNEQFF
TGTGCCAGCAGCTTGGACTATCCCTACAATGAGCAGTTCTTC
>few|NA|TRBJ2-7|TRBV7-9
CASSSSERYEQYF
TGTGCCAGCAGCTCTTCGGAACGGTACGAGCAGTACTTC
>NA|NA|TRBJ2-1|TRBV27
CASSPTGYEQFF
TGTGCCAGCAGCCCTACAGGGTATGAGCAGTTCTTC
>NA|NA|TRBJ2-7|TRBV27
CASSDVAASSYEQYF
TGTGCCAGCAGTGACGTTGCTGCGAGCTCCTACGAGCAGTACTTC
>NA|NA|TRBJ1-1|TRBV25-1
CASSESVETNTEAFF
TGTGCCAGCAGTGAATCGGTGGAAACGAACACTGAAGCTTTCTTT
>NA|TRBD1|TRBJ2-2|TRBV29-1
CSVETGDTGELFF
TGCAGCGTTGAGACAGGGGACACCGGGGAGCTGTTTTTT
>NA|NA|TRBJ2-1|TRBV29-1
CSVHTNYNEQFF
TGCAGCGTCCACACCAACTACAATGAGCAGTTCTTC
>NA|TRBD1|TRBJ2-7|TRBV27
CASSLSVGGSYEQYF
TGTGCCAGCAGTTTATCAGTAGGGGGCTCTTACGAGCAGTACTTC
>NA|NA|TRBJ2-1|TRBV27
CASSLSGVEQFF
TGTGCCAGCAGTTTATCAGGGGTTGAGCAGTTCTTC
>NA|NA|TRBJ2-5|TRBV7-9
CASSQGFGQETQYF
TGTGCCAGCAGCCAGGGTTTCGGCCAAGAGACCCAGTACTTC
>few|TRBD2|TRBJ2-7|TRBV12-5
CASGFSGGSPLEQYF
TGTGCTAGTGGTTTTAGCGGGGGGTCCCCCCTCGAGCAGTACTTC
>NA|TRBD2|TRBJ2-1|TRBV9
CASSVGSSGNEQFF
TGTGCCAGCAGCGTAGGAAGTAGCGGGAATGAGCAGTTCTTC
>few|NA|TRBJ2-1|TRBV29-1
CSVDGGEVYNEQFF
TGCAGCGTTGATGGCGGGGAGGTCTACAATGAGCAGTTCTTC
>NA|NA|TRBJ2-7|TRBV14
CASSHWDESYEQYF
TGTGCCAGCAGCCATTGGGACGAGTCCTACGAGCAGTACTTC
>NA|TRBD2|TRBJ2-3|TRBV5-6
CASSLGGTSGTDTQYF
TGTGCCAGCAGCTTGGGTGGGACTAGCGGCACAGATACGCAGTATTTT
>once|NA|TRBJ1-1|TRBV29-1
CSVVEAGFYAITEAFF
TGCAGCGTTGTAGAAGCAGGGTTCTATGCAATCACTGAAGCTTTCTTT
>NA|NA|TRBJ2-7|TRBV7-9
CASSSVGSYEQYF
TGTGCCAGCAGCTCGGTGGGCTCCTACGAGCAGTACTTC
>NA|NA|TRBJ2-1|TRBV21-1
CASSKKGAGKDEQFF
TGTGCCAGCAGCAAAAAAGGAGCGGGAAAGGATGAGCAGTTCTTC
>NA|TRBD1|TRBJ1-2|TRBV6-5
CASRSPTGGNGYTF
TGTGCCAGCAGGTCCCCGACAGGGGGCAATGGCTACACCTTC
>NA|NA|TRBJ2-1|TRBV6-4
CASSYSTGDSYNEQFF
TGTGCCAGCAGTTACTCGACGGGGGACTCCTACAATGAGCAGTTCTTC
>NA|NA|TRBJ1-1|TRBV7-8
CASSGGLNTEAFF
TGTGCCAGCAGCGGGGGCCTGAACACTGAAGCTTTCTTT
>NA|NA|TRBJ1-2|TRBV7-9
CASSLNTRGGYTF
TGTGCCAGCAGCTTAAATACTCGGGGAGGCTACACCTTC
>NA|NA|TRBJ2-7|TRBV5-6
CASSLALLLGEQYF
TGTGCCAGCAGCTTGGCCCTGCTCCTTGGGGAGCAGTACTTC
>NA|NA|TRBJ2-5|TRBV11-2
CASSLAQETQYF
TGTGCCAGCAGCTTAGCCCAAGAGACCCAGTACTTC
>NA|TRBD2|TRBJ2-1|TRBV2
CASSVPTSGNNEQFF
TGTGCCAGCAGTGTTCCGACTAGCGGTAACAATGAGCAGTTCTTC
>NA|TRBD1|TRBJ2-5|TRBV29-1
CSVPWRDRDYETQYF
TGCAGCGTTCCCTGGAGGGACAGGGACTACGAGACCCAGTACTTC
>NA|NA|TRBJ2-7|TRBV18
CASSPSAGYEQYF
TGTGCCAGCTCACCTTCCGCGGGGTACGAGCAGTACTTC
>NA|NA|TRBJ2-1|TRBV7-8
CASSPDARNEQFF
TGTGCCAGCAGCCCCGATGCCCGAAATGAGCAGTTCTTC
>NA|TRBD2|TRBJ2-1|TRBV4-1
CASSLSGASGSATHQGEQFF
TGCGCCAGCAGCCTATCCGGGGCTAGCGGGAGCGCTACTCACCAGGGGGAGCAGTTCTTC
>NA|NA|TRBJ1-1|TRBV12-5
CASALQATEAFF
TGTGCTAGTGCCCTCCAGGCCACTGAAGCTTTCTTT
>NA|NA|TRBJ2-7|TRBV7-3
CASSWGTNYEQYF
TGTGCCAGCAGTTGGGGGACCAACTACGAGCAGTACTTC
>NA|TRBD1|TRBJ1-2|TRBV27
CASSSPTGYGYTF
TGTGCCAGCAGTTCTCCGACAGGGTATGGCTACACCTTC
>NA|NA|TRBJ1-5|TRBV4-1
CASSQGQNSNQPQHF
TGCGCCAGCAGCCAAGGGCAGAATAGCAATCAGCCCCAGCATTTT
>NA|NA|TRBJ2-7|TRBV6-5
CASSYSGPDYEQYF
TGTGCCAGCAGTTACTCTGGCCCCGACTACGAGCAGTACTTC
>NA|NA|TRBJ1-1|TRBV12-2
CASRCPVGLRQVTEAFF
TGTGCAAGTCGCTGCCCCGTTGGTTTACGACAGGTCACTGAAGCTTTCTTT
>NA|TRBD1|TRBJ2-7|TRBV5-4
CASSFGTGRGEQYF
TGTGCCAGCAGCTTCGGGACAGGGCGTGGAGAGCAGTACTTC
>NA|NA|TRBJ2-7|TRBV7-8
CASSLLSGYEQYF
TGTGCCAGCAGCTTATTATCCGGCTACGAGCAGTACTTC
>once|TRBD1|TRBJ1-5|TRBV4-1
CASGGTGGNQPQHF
TGCGCCAGCGGAGGGACAGGGGGCAATCAGCCCCAGCATTTT
>NA|TRBD1|TRBJ1-2|TRBV2
CAIQGDYYGYTF
TGTGCCATACAGGGGGATTACTATGGCTACACCTTC
>NA|TRBD1|TRBJ1-5|TRBV7-9
CASSLQGSYNQPQHF
TGTGCCAGCAGTTTACAGGGGTCTTACAATCAGCCCCAGCATTTT
>NA|NA|TRBJ2-7|TRBV27
CASSLGGRSYEQYF
TGTGCCAGCAGTTTAGGGGGAAGATCCTACGAGCAGTACTTC
>once|NA|TRBJ2-5|TRBV2
CASHRGARETQYF
TGTGCCAGCCATCGCGGGGCCCGGGAGACCCAGTACTTC
>NA|TRBD2|TRBJ2-2|TRBV13
CASSSQAGGPATGELFF
TGTGCCAGCAGCTCACAAGCGGGAGGGCCGGCCACCGGGGAGCTGTTTTTT
>NA|NA|TRBJ1-3|TRBV29-1
CSVEDQGTRSSSGNTIYF
TGCAGCGTTGAAGATCAAGGGACTCGAAGTTCCTCTGGAAACACCATATATTTT